These 20 T cell receptor beta chains were sequenced from one sample in a study of tissue T cells after allogeneic stem cell transplantation. TCRdb's copy holds only in-frame clones and misses some; the assay was immunoSEQ multiplex PCR. The table records about 300 clones, approximately 59% of them present only once. The source material was liver tissue, sampled at autopsy. Receptors originate from a female patient between 35 and 69 years old with steroid-refractory graft-versus-host disease after an allogeneic stem cell transplant. Some of these T cells may belong to the graft donor.

The gene calls are TRBV6-5 and TRBJ1-1; a weak D match, TRBD1 (5 bases). CDR1 and CDR2 (germline): MNHEY, SVGAGI. This CDR3 has 12 amino acids. Trimming removed 3 bases at V and 7 bases at J, with 9 bases between. The CDR3 coding sequence is TGTGCCAGCAGTTATCGTCAGGGTGAAGCTTTCTTT. The encoded protein is CASSYRQGEAFF.

This rearrangement joins TRBV6-5 to TRBJ1-5; D gene unclear. CDR3 length: 15 amino acids. CDR1 and CDR2 from the germline V gene are MNHEY and SVGAGI. V was pared by 0 bases and J by 1 base, with 7 bases between. The CDR3 DNA sequence: TGTGCCAGCAGTTACTCCGGCAGAAGCAATCAGCCCCAGCATTTT. This gives the protein CASSYSGRSNQPQHF.

The V and J genes are TRBV5-1 and TRBJ1-2, with 7 bases aligning to TRBD1. V dropped 4 bases and J dropped 1; count of bases not matched to a gene: 1. The CDR3 length is 13 residues. Germline CDR1 SGHRS, CDR2 YFSETQ. The CDR3 loop reads CASSRDSNYGYTF. In nucleotides, the CDR3 is TGCGCCAGCAGCAGGGACAGTAACTATGGCTACACCTTC.

This clone came up once. V usage is TRBV4-1 and J usage is TRBJ1-4, with 7 bases matching TRBD1. This CDR3 spans 15 amino acids. Losses at the gene ends were 6 bases for V and 8 bases for J; bases not matched to a gene: 12. Per germline, CDR1 MGHRA and CDR2 YSYEKL. The CDR3, as DNA: TGCGCCAGCAGTTATATACAGGGGCGAGCGGAAAAACTGTTTTTT. This sequence encodes CASSYIQGRAEKLFF.

This clone was seen once. The chain uses TRBV7-2 and TRBJ2-7; D may be TRBD1 (6 bases). V was shortened by 0 bases and J by 2 bases, with 11 bases between the two germline ends. The germline gives CDR1 SGHTA, CDR2 FQGNSA. This CDR3 contains 15 residues. The chain's CDR3 is CASSLALGGPYEQYF. The CDR3 DNA reads TGTGCCAGCAGCTTAGCATTAGGGGGACCCTACGAGCAGTACTTC. The whole variable domain, filled in from reference TRBV7-2 and TRBJ2-7, reads GAGVSQSPSNKVTEKGKDVELRCDPISGHTALYWYRQSLGQGLEFLIYFQGNSAPDKSGLPSDRFSAERTGGSVSTLTIQRTQQEDSAVYLCASSLALGGPYEQYFGPGTRLTVT.

This clone was seen a handful of times. V is TRBV4-1 and J is TRBJ2-2; no definite D call. Trimming removed 4 bases from V and 0 bases from J, with 9 bases in between. This CDR3 contains 15 residues. Germline V lookup: CDR1 MGHRA, CDR2 YSYEKL. In DNA form, the CDR3 reads TGCGCCAGCAGCCTGTCAGAATCGAACACCGGGGAGCTGTTTTTT. Protein: CASSLSESNTGELFF.

The chain's CDR3 is CSVGTSRDGYTF. For the CDR3, the DNA is TGCAGCGTTGGTACCTCCCGGGATGGCTACACCTTC. This chain joins TRBV29-1 and TRBJ1-2; D is ambiguous. This CDR3 is 12 amino acids long. CDR1 is SQVTM, CDR2 ANQGSEA, per germline. The ends were cut back, 4 bases at V and 6 bases at J, with 12 bases in the middle. Filled out from reference TRBV29-1 and TRBJ1-2, the complete variable domain reads SAVISQKPSRDICQRGTSLTIQCQVDSQVTMMFWYRQQPGQSLTLIATANQGSEATYESGFVIDKFPISRPNLTFSTLTVSNMSPEDSSIYLCSVGTSRDGYTFGSGTRLTVV.

The chain carries TRBV19 and TRBJ2-4; 7 bases fit TRBD1. Germline lookup yields CDR1 LNHDA and CDR2 SQIVND (reference sequence). CDR3 length: 14 amino acids. Trimming removed 6 bases from V and 5 bases from J; junction bases left unmatched: 7. DNA for the CDR3: TGTGCCAGTAGCTGGGACAGTAGGGAAAACATTCAGTACTTC. Its protein product is CASSWDSRENIQYF.

This clone was counted a few times. V gene TRBV14 combines with J gene TRBJ2-3; TRBD2 is a possible D gene (6 bases). Germline V gene sequence: CDR1 SGHDN, CDR2 FVKESK. The CDR3 has 19 residues. Trimming removed 4 bases at V and 0 bases at J, with 23 bases between. The CDR3 here is CASSPSGLSFYYSTDTQYF. CDR3 coding DNA: TGTGCCAGCAGCCCATCGGGACTTTCCTTCTATTATAGCACAGATACGCAGTATTTT.

The rearrangement links TRBV7-2 to TRBJ1-1, with 8 nucleotides matching TRBD1. V was pared by 1 base and J by 7 bases, with 2 bases of the junction left unmatched. This CDR3 is built from 13 residues. Looked up from germline, CDR1 is SGHTA and CDR2 is FQGNSA. CDR3 coding DNA: TGTGCCAGCAGCTTAGGGACAGGGTTTGAAGCTTTCTTT. Protein: CASSLGTGFEAFF.

This clone ranks as hyperexpanded. The chain couples TRBV28 to TRBJ2-7, with 13 bases fitting TRBD2. There are 14 residues in the CDR3. V shed 3 bases and J 7 bases; nucleotides not matched to a gene: 3. In germline, CDR1 is MDHEN, CDR2 SYDVKM. The DNA of the CDR3 is TGTGCCAGCAGTTTGGGACTAGCGGGGATGGAGCAGTACTTC. Translated: CASSLGLAGMEQYF. Full variable domain (missing parts from reference TRBV28 and TRBJ2-7): DVKVTQSSRYLVKRTGEKVFLECVQDMDHENMFWYRQDPGLGLRLIYFSYDVKMKEKGDIPEGYSVSREKKERFSLILESASTNQTSMYLCASSLGLAGMEQYFGPGTRLTVT.

This clone was seen only once. The chain employs TRBV2 and TRBJ1-5, with 9 bases fitting TRBD1. The CDR3 has 17 amino acids. Germline CDR1 and CDR2: SNHLY and FYNNEI. Trimming removed 6 bases from V and 6 bases from J; junction bases left unmatched: 15. The CDR3 DNA reads TGTGCCAGCAGCCTGGGACAGGGTCATGGTTCGGGTCAGCCCCAGCATTTT. This codes for CASSLGQGHGSGQPQHF.

V and J are TRBV4-1 and TRBJ1-3; 9 bases are shared with TRBD1. The germline V gene encodes CDR1 MGHRA and CDR2 YSYEKL. This CDR3 has 18 residues. The J segment lost 3 bases and the V segment lost 1 base, leaving 10 bases of the junction unmatched. In DNA, the CDR3 is TGCGCCAGCAGCCAAGCAGTTAGGACAGGGGTAGTTGGAAACACCATATATTTT. Translating it yields CASSQAVRTGVVGNTIYF.

The chain carries TRBV10-2 and TRBJ2-3, with D uncertain. CDR3 length: 15 residues. The germline CDR1 and CDR2 sequences are WSHSY and SAAADI. Trimming took off 4 bases at V and 1 base at J, with 12 bases between the two ends. The CDR3 nucleotides read TGCGCCAGCAGTGGAGTGACATCCCGCACAGATACGCAGTATTTT. Translated: CASSGVTSRTDTQYF.

The chain employs TRBV6-1 and TRBJ1-5; D is uncertain. CDR1 and CDR2 (germline): MNHNS, SASEGT. CDR3 length: 17 amino acids. Trimming removed 2 bases at V and 2 bases at J, with 16 bases between. The CDR3 sequence: CASSELEAHFGNQPQHF. CDR3 nucleotide sequence: TGTGCCAGCAGTGAATTGGAGGCCCATTTTGGCAATCAGCCCCAGCATTTT.

The chain uses TRBV7-3 and TRBJ1-1; a weak D match, TRBD1 (5 bases). The V gene lost 6 bases and the J gene lost 0 bases, with 11 bases spanning the gap. The CDR3 is 14 amino acids. The germline CDR1 and CDR2 sequences are SGHTA and FQGTGA. The CDR3 DNA reads TGTGCCAGCAGGAGAGGGGTCGTGAACACTGAAGCTTTCTTT. This translates into CASRRGVVNTEAFF.

The V gene is TRBV5-1, the J gene TRBJ2-5, with a possible D match to TRBD2 (7 bases). The CDR3 runs 14 residues. Germline V gives CDR1 SGHRS, CDR2 YFSETQ. The V gene lost 4 bases and the J gene lost 5 bases, with 15 bases spanning the gap. Written as DNA, the CDR3 is TGCGCCAGCAGCGGTGGGGGGGCGCATGAGACCCAGTACTTC. This translates into CASSGGGAHETQYF.

This chain links TRBV12-3 or TRBV12-4 with TRBJ1-1; D gene ambiguous. Trimming left V 1 base short and J 2 bases short, with 5 bases between. This CDR3 is built from 13 residues. The CDR3 sequence is CASSLGGNTEAFF. CDR3 DNA: TGTGCCAGCAGTTTAGGAGGTAACACTGAAGCTTTCTTT.

This clone was observed a few times. The chain links TRBV6-2 or TRBV6-3 to TRBJ1-1; D unresolved. This CDR3 region has 19 residues. Trimming removed 2 bases at V and 1 base at J, with 23 bases between. The germline gives CDR1 MNHEY, CDR2 SVGEGT. The DNA of the CDR3 is TGTGCCAGCAGTTACGAACGGGAACTTGATTGGGTGGGGAACACTGAAGCTTTCTTT. It is translated as CASSYERELDWVGNTEAFF.

The chain carries TRBV5-6 and TRBJ2-7; D gene unclear. This CDR3 has 13 amino acids. With 0 bases removed from V and 1 base from J, the gap between germline ends came to 5 bases. Germline V CDR1 and CDR2: SGHDT, YYEEEE. The CDR3 DNA sequence: TGTGCCAGCAGCTTGGTAGGGTCCTACGAGCAGTACTTC. It translates to CASSLVGSYEQYF.